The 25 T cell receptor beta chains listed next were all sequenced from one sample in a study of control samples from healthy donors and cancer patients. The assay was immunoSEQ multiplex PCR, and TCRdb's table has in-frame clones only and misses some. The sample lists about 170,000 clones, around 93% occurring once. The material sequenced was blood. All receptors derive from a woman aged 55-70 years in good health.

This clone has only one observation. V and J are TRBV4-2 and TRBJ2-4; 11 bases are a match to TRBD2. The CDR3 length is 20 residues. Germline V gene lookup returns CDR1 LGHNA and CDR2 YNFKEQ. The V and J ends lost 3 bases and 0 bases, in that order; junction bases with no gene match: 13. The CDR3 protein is CASSHDRGLAGGLAKNIQYF. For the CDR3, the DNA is TGTGCCAGCAGCCATGACCGAGGGCTAGCGGGGGGTTTAGCCAAAAACATTCAGTACTTC.

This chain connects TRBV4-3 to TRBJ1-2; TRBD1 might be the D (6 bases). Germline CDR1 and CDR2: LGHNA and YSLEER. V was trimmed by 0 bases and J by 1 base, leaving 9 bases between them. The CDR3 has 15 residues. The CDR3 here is CASSQDRTDNYGYTF. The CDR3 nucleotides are TGCGCCAGCAGCCAAGACAGGACAGATAACTATGGCTACACCTTC.

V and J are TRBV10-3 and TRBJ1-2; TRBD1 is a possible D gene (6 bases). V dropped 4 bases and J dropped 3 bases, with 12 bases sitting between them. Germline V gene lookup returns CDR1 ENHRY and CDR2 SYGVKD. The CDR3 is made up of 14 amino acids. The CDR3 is CAISGPGAHYGYTF. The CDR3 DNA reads TGTGCCATCAGTGGGCCGGGGGCGCACTATGGCTACACCTTC.

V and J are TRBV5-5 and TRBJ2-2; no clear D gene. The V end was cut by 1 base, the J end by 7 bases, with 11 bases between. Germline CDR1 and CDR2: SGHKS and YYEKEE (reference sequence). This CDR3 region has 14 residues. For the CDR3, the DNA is TGTGCCAGCAGCTTGCCAACCCTTATCGGGGAGCTGTTTTTT. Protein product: CASSLPTLIGELFF.

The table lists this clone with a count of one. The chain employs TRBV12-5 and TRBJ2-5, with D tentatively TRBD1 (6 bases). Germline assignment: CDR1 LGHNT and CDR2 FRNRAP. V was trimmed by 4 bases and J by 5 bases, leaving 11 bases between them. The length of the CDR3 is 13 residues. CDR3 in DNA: TGTGCTAGTGGTTCCGACAGGCTGGAGACCCAGTACTTC. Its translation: CASGSDRLETQYF.

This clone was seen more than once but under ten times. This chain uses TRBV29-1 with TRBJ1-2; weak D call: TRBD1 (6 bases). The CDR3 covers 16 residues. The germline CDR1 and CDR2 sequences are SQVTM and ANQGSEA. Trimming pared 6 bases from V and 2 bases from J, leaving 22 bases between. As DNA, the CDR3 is TGCAGCGTCCTTCTAACCGGACAGCGGTCGAACTATGGCTACACCTTC. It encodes CSVLLTGQRSNYGYTF. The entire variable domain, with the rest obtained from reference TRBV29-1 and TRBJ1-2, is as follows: SAVISQKPSRDICQRGTSLTIQCQVDSQVTMMFWYRQQPGQSLTLIATANQGSEATYESGFVIDKFPISRPNLTFSTLTVSNMSPEDSSIYLCSVLLTGQRSNYGYTFGSGTRLTVV.

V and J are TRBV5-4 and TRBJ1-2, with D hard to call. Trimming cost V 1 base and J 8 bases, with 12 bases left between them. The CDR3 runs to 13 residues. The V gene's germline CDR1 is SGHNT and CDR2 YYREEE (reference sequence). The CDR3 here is CASSLNVGTGYTF. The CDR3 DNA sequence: TGTGCCAGCAGCTTGAATGTGGGTACAGGCTACACCTTC.

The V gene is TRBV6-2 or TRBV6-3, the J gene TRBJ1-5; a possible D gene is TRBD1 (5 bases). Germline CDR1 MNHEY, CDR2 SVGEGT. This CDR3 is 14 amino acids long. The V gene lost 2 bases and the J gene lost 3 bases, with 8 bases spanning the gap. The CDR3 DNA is TGTGCCAGCAGTTACCCGGACACCAATCAGCCCCAGCATTTT. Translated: CASSYPDTNQPQHF.

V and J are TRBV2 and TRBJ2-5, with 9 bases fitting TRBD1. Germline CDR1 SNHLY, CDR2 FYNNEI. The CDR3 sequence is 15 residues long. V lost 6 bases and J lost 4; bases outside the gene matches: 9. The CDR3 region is CASRGQGLMLETQYF. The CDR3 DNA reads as TGTGCCAGCAGGGGACAGGGCTTGATGTTAGAGACCCAGTACTTC.

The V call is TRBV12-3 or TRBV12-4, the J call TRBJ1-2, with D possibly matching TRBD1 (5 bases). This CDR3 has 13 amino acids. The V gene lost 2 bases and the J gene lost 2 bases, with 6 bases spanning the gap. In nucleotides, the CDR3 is TGTGCCAGCAGTTTAAGGGGAAACTATGGCTACACCTTC. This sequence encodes CASSLRGNYGYTF.

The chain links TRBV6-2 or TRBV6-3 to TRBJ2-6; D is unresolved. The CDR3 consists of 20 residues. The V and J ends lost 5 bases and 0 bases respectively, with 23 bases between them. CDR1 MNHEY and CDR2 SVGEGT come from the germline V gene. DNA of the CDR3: TGTGCCAGCAGTCAGATCCCTGGACGCACAACCTTCTCTGGGGCCAACGTCCTGACTTTC. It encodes CASSQIPGRTTFSGANVLTF.

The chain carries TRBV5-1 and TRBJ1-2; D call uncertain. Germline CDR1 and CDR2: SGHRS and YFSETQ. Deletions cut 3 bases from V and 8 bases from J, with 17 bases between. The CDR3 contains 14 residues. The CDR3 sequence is CASSSPGSPGGYTF. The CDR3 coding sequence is TGCGCCAGCAGCTCGCCGGGATCCCCGGGGGGCTACACCTTC.

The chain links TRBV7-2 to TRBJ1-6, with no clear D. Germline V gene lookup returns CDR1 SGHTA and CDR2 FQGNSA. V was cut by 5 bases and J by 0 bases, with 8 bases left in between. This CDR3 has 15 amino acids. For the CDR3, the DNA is TGTGCCAGCAGCCCGTCCAGCTCCTATAATTCACCCCTCCACTTT. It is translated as CASSPSSSYNSPLHF.

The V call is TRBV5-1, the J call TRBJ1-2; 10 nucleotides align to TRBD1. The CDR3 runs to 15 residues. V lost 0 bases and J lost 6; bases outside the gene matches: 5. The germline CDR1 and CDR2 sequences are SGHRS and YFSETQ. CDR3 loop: CASSLVGGTGDGYTF. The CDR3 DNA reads TGCGCCAGCAGCTTGGTCGGAGGGACAGGGGATGGCTACACCTTC.

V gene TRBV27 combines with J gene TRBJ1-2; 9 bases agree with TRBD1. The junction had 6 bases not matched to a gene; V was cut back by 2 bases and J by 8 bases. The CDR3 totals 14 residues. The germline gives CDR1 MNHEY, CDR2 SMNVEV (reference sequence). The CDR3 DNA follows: TGTGCCAGCAGTTTAGTACAGGGGGCCCGGGGCTACACCTTC. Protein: CASSLVQGARGYTF.

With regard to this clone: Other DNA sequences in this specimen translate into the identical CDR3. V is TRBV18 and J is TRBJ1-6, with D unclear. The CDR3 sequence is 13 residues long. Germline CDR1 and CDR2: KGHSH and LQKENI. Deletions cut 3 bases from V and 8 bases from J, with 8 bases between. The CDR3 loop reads CASSPPGDSPLHF. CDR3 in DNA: TGTGCCAGCTCACCCCCAGGAGATTCACCCCTCCACTTT.

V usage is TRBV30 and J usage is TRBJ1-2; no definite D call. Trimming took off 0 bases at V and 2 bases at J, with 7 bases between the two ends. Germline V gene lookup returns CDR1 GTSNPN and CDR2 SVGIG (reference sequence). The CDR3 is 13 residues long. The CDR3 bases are TGTGCCTGGAGTGTTTACCGCAACTATGGCTACACCTTC. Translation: CAWSVYRNYGYTF.

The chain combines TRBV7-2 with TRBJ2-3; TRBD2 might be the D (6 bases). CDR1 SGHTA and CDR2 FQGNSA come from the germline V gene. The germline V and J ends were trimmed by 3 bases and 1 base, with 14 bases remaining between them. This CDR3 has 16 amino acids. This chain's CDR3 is CASSFLGGVGTDTQYF. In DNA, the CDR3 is TGTGCCAGCAGCTTCCTGGGCGGGGTGGGCACAGATACGCAGTATTTT.

The CDR3 DNA is TGTGCCAGCAGCTGGGCCGGGGCCATAGGGGGCTACACCTTC. Encoded protein: CASSWAGAIGGYTF. The chain links TRBV5-6 to TRBJ1-2, with D perhaps TRBD1 (5 bases). CDR3 length: 14 residues. Germline CDR1 reads SGHDT; CDR2 reads YYEEEE. V lost 3 bases and J 8 bases, leaving 17 bases between the germline ends.

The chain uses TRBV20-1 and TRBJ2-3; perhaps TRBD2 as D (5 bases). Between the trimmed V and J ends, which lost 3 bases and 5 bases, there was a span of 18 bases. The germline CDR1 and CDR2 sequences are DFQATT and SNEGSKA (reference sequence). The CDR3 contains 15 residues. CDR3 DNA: TGCAGTGCTAGTCAGAGACTAAGTATGATAGATACGCAGTATTTT. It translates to CSASQRLSMIDTQYF.

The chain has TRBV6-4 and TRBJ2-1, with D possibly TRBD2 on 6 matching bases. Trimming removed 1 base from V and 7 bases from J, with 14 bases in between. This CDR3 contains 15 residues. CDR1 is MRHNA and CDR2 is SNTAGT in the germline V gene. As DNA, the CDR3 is TGTGCCAGCAGTGACTTGACCGCGGGGCATAATGAGCAGTTCTTC. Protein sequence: CASSDLTAGHNEQFF.

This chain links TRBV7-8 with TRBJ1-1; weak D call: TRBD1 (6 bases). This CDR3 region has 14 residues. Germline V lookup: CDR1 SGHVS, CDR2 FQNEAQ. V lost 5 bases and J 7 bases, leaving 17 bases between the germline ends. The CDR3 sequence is CASSLNSGVNEAFF. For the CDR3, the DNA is TGTGCCAGCAGCCTAAATTCAGGGGTGAATGAAGCTTTCTTT.

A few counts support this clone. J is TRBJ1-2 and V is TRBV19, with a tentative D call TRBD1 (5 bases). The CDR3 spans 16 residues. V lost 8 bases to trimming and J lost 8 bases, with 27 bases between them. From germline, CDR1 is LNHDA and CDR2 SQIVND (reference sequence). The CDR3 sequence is CASPGPRTTIGGGYTF. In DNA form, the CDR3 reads TGTGCCAGTCCGGGGCCGCGTACAACCATCGGGGGGGGCTACACCTTC.

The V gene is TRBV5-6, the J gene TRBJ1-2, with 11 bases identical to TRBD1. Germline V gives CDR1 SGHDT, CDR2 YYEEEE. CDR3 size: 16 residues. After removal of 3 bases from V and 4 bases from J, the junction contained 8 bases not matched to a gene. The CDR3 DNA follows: TGTGCCAGCAGCTCCCGGACAGGGGGCATTTTCTATGGCTACACCTTC. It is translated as CASSSRTGGIFYGYTF.

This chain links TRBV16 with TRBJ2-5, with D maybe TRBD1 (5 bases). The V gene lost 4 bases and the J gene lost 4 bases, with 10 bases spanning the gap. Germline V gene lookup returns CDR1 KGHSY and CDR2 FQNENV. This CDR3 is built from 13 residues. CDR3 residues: CASSLTGGETQYF. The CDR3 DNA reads TGTGCCAGCAGCCTCACAGGTGGAGAGACCCAGTACTTC.